One and the same sample provided the 4 T cell receptor beta chains below, sequenced in a study of T cells in Graves' hyperthyroidism and ophthalmopathy. Authors of the study amplified TCR beta CDR3 regions from RNA transcripts. A set of HTBI primers served as the primers for a first-round RT-PCR of the TCR CDR3. TCRdb itself ran the multiplex PCR reads through MiXCR, one entry per CDR3 protein. Here the sample spans roughly 520,000 distinct CDR3 sequences, approximately 25% being singletons. Input material: blood. All receptors derive from a woman in her 30s with Graves' ophthalmopathy.

This clonotype was seen at least ten times. The chain couples TRBV27 to TRBJ2-7; no definite D call. Per germline, CDR1 MNHEY and CDR2 SMNVEV (reference sequence). V gave up 5 bases and J gave up 4 bases, with 18 bases separating them. The CDR3 is made up of 15 amino acids. The CDR3 sequence: CASSPDKGLKYEQYF. The DNA of the CDR3 is TGTGCCAGCAGTCCCGACAAAGGCTTGAAGTACGAGCAGTACTTC.

In its sample, this clonotype was seen many times. The chain recombines TRBV6-1 with TRBJ1-1; tentatively, D is TRBD1 (5 bases). Germline V gene data show CDR1 as MNHNS and CDR2 as SASEGT. The V gene lost 7 bases and the J gene lost 6 bases, with 18 bases spanning the gap. The CDR3 is made up of 14 amino acids. The CDR3 spells CASTLGGFGAEAFF. Here the CDR3 DNA reads TGTGCCAGCACCCTGGGGGGTTTCGGCGCTGAAGCTTTCTTT.

This clonotype has ten or more counts. The chain is built from TRBV18 and TRBJ1-1, with 8 bases identical to TRBD1. Germline CDR1 KGHSH, CDR2 LQKENI. J gave up 11 bases and V 6 bases, and 8 bases lay outside the gene matches. This CDR3 spans 12 amino acids. CDR3 region: CASSPRTGLAFF. The CDR3 DNA reads TGTGCCAGCTCGCCTAGGACAGGGCTGGCTTTCTTT.

This clonotype was counted a few times. This chain links TRBV11-1 with TRBJ2-7; 8 bases line up with TRBD1. Germline assignment: CDR1 SGHAT and CDR2 FQDESV (reference sequence). The CDR3 has 16 amino acids. The V segment lost 5 bases and the J segment 7 bases; nucleotides outside the gene matches: 16. CDR3 protein: CASSPGQGPDLLEQYF. The CDR3 DNA reads TGTGCCAGCAGCCCCGGACAGGGTCCCGATTTATTGGAGCAGTACTTC.